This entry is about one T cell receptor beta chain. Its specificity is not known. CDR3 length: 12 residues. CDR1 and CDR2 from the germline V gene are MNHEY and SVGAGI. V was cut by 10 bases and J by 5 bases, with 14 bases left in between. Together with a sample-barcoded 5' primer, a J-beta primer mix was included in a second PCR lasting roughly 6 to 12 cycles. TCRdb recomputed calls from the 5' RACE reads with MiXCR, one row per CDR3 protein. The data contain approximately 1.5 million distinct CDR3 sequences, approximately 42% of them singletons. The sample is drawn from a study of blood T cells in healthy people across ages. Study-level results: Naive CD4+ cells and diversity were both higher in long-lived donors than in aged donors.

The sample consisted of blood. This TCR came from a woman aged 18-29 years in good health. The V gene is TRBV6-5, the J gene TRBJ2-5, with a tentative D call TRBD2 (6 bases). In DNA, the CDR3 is TGTGCCACTCGGTGGGGGAGGGAGACCCAGTACTTC. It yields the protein CATRWGRETQYF.